The 27 T cell receptor beta chains below were found in one sample sequenced in a study of blood T cell repertoires in COVID-19. The data were produced by immunoSEQ multiplex PCR, yet TCRdb's version contains in-frame clones alone and is incomplete. Altogether 150,000 to 200,000 clones are present, 82% being singletons, with the ten largest covering about 11%. Sequences were obtained from PBMCs or T cells enriched from blood (not recorded which). The receptors were sampled from a man aged 45 to 65 who had recovered from COVID-19.

The chain joins TRBV18 to TRBJ1-1; D gene uncertain. The V gene's germline CDR1 is KGHSH and CDR2 LQKENI. CDR3 size: 15 residues. Trimming left V 1 base short and J 0 bases short, with 9 bases between. The chain's CDR3 is CASSPRGDLNTEAFF. The DNA of the CDR3 is TGTGCCAGCTCACCACGCGGGGATTTGAACACTGAAGCTTTCTTT.

The V gene is TRBV28, the J gene TRBJ1-1; D ambiguous. V dropped 1 base and J dropped 4 bases, with 4 bases sitting between them. The CDR3 extends over 12 amino acids. Germline V gives CDR1 MDHEN, CDR2 SYDVKM. CDR3 amino acids: CASSLYTTEAFF. In DNA, the CDR3 is TGTGCCAGCAGTTTATACACCACTGAAGCTTTCTTT.

The chain is built from TRBV3-1 (or the pseudogene TRBV3-2) and TRBJ2-7; 7 bases fit TRBD1. Germline-derived CDR1 and CDR2 are LGHDT and YNNKEL (reference sequence). This CDR3 spans 16 amino acids. J lost 0 bases, V lost 4 bases, and 9 bases had no gene match. The CDR3 protein is CASSPSTGRSSYEQYF. The CDR3 nucleotides are TGTGCCAGCAGCCCCTCGACAGGGCGCAGCTCCTACGAGCAGTACTTC.

The chain combines TRBV7-2 with TRBJ2-7; weak D call: TRBD1 (5 bases). This CDR3 contains 13 residues. V lost 3 bases to trimming and J lost 3 bases, with 9 bases between them. CDR1 is SGHTA and CDR2 is FQGNSA in the germline V gene. The chain's CDR3 is CASSLDKNYEQYF. DNA for the CDR3: TGTGCCAGCAGCTTGGACAAAAACTACGAGCAGTACTTC.

This chain links TRBV5-4 with TRBJ2-7, with TRBD1 matching over 8 bases. This CDR3 is 14 amino acids long. The V gene end was trimmed by 3 bases and the J gene end by 4 bases; junction bases not matched to a gene: 6. Germline V lookup: CDR1 SGHNT, CDR2 YYREEE (reference sequence). The CDR3 here is CASSSTGGRYEQYF. Written as DNA, the CDR3 is TGTGCCAGCAGCTCAACAGGGGGTCGGTACGAGCAGTACTTC.

This clone was seen a few times. The V and J genes are TRBV3-1 (or the pseudogene TRBV3-2) and TRBJ2-7; TRBD2 matches at 8 bases. This CDR3 is 14 amino acids long. Trimming at V came to 0 bases and at J to 6 bases, leaving 4 bases not matched to a gene. The germline V gene has CDR1 LGHDT and CDR2 YNNKEL (reference sequence). The CDR3 region is CASSQEGLVSEQYF. In DNA, the CDR3 is TGTGCCAGCAGCCAAGAGGGACTAGTGAGCGAGCAGTACTTC.

The chain uses TRBV1 and TRBJ1-5; the table assigns TRBD1, which was not confirmed against the DNA. TRBV1 is termed a pseudogene. The CDR3 covers 15 residues. For the CDR3, the DNA is TGCACCAGCAGCCAAGACAAGGGGCTTAAGCAGCCCCAGCATTTT. Amino acids: CTSSQDKGLKQPQHF.

A single count supports this clone. This rearrangement joins TRBV18 to TRBJ2-3; 10 bases are shared with TRBD2. The V gene's germline CDR1 is KGHSH and CDR2 LQKENI. Trimming removed 6 bases from V and 6 bases from J; junction bases left unmatched: 9. The CDR3 is 15 residues long. The CDR3 sequence: CASSETSGAKDTQYF. The CDR3 DNA is TGTGCCAGCTCGGAAACTAGCGGGGCCAAGGATACGCAGTATTTT.

Only a few counts were recorded for this clone. The V and J genes are TRBV19 and TRBJ1-1, with D tentatively TRBD1 (6 bases). The CDR3 has 13 amino acids. The V end was cut by 11 bases, the J end by 1 base, with 14 bases between. CDR1 LNHDA and CDR2 SQIVND come from the germline V gene (reference sequence). CDR3 nucleotides: TGTGCCGGGTCCAGGGGATGGAACACTGAAGCTTTCTTT. As protein: CAGSRGWNTEAFF.

The rearrangement uses TRBV21-1 and TRBJ1-2; the tabulated D call, TRBD1, remains unverified against the DNA. TRBV21-1 is labeled a pseudogene. This CDR3 region has 17 residues. CDR3 sequence reads: CASSKSSGTGGLYGYTF. The CDR3 nucleotides are TGTGCCAGCAGCAAATCTTCCGGGACAGGGGGCCTCTATGGCTACACCTTC.

This clone has only a few counts. The chain carries TRBV5-4 and TRBJ2-3, with D unresolved. This CDR3 comprises 15 residues. Trimming shortened V by 4 bases and J by 2 bases, and 14 bases separated the two germline ends. CDR1 is SGHNT, CDR2 YYREEE, per germline (reference sequence). The CDR3 DNA sequence: TGTGCCAGCAGCGCCCCTCCCCACAACACAGATACGCAGTATTTT. Amino acid sequence: CASSAPPHNTDTQYF.

The gene calls are TRBV11-1 and TRBJ2-1; TRBD1 agrees at 9 bases. Germline V lookup: CDR1 SGHAT, CDR2 FQDESV (reference sequence). The CDR3 consists of 14 residues. With 3 bases clipped from V and 13 bases from J, the junction kept 10 bases outside the gene matches. CDR3 in amino acids: CASSFGTGFSPQFF. The CDR3 DNA is TGTGCCAGCAGCTTTGGGACAGGGTTTTCCCCACAGTTCTTC.

The gene calls are TRBV6-2 or TRBV6-3 and TRBJ2-7; 11 bases map to TRBD2. V lost 4 bases, J lost 2 bases, and 1 base stayed unmatched. CDR1 and CDR2 (germline): MNHEY, SVGEGT. This CDR3 spans 14 amino acids. The CDR3 DNA reads TGTGCCAGCAGTTCGGGACTAGCGGCCTACGAGCAGTACTTC. It translates to CASSSGLAAYEQYF.

This clone was seen just once. V usage is TRBV5-5 and J usage is TRBJ1-6; D not resolved. CDR1 is SGHKS, CDR2 YYEKEE, per germline (reference sequence). V shed 1 base and J shed 11 bases, with 7 bases lying between them. The CDR3 is made up of 12 amino acids. The CDR3 reads CASSLIIPPLHF. CDR3 nucleotide sequence: TGTGCCAGCAGCTTGATCATCCCACCCCTCCACTTT.

The rearrangement links TRBV6-5 to TRBJ2-3, with 10 bases lining up with TRBD2. The CDR3 totals 16 residues. Germline CDR1 is MNHEY and CDR2 is SVGAGI. Trimming at V came to 2 bases and at J to 0 bases, leaving 2 bases not matched to a gene. CDR3 loop: CASSYGLAASTDTQYF. The CDR3 nucleotides are TGTGCCAGCAGTTACGGACTAGCGGCTAGCACAGATACGCAGTATTTT.

CDR3 DNA sequence: TGTGCCATCAGTGAAGGGAAGCGGGGGGGTTTCACAGATACGCAGTATTTT. Translating gives CAISEGKRGGFTDTQYF. The chain links TRBV10-3 to TRBJ2-3; 10 bases align to TRBD2. CDR1 is ENHRY and CDR2 is SYGVKD in the germline V gene. V shed 3 bases and J 2 bases; nucleotides not matched to a gene: 8. This CDR3 contains 17 residues.

The chain carries TRBV20-1 and TRBJ1-5, with unresolved D. There are 15 residues in the CDR3. Germline CDR1 DFQATT, CDR2 SNEGSKA (reference sequence). Trimming pared 3 bases from V and 6 bases from J, leaving 18 bases between. This CDR3 is CSASIEARDTQPQHF. CDR3 DNA: TGCAGTGCTAGTATTGAGGCGCGGGATACTCAGCCCCAGCATTTT.

The genes are TRBV7-2 and TRBJ2-7; weak D call: TRBD2 (6 bases). This CDR3 is 14 amino acids long. CDR1 SGHTA and CDR2 FQGNSA come from the germline V gene. V shed 1 base and J shed 6 bases, with 13 bases lying between them. The CDR3 region has the DNA TGTGCCAGCAGCTTAGTCAGGGTCGGGGGCGAGCAGTACTTC. The encoded protein is CASSLVRVGGEQYF.

The chain has TRBV14 and TRBJ2-7, with TRBD2 identical over 10 bases. Germline lookup yields CDR1 SGHDN and CDR2 FVKESK. The CDR3 loop spans 14 amino acids. The ends lost 4 bases at V and 4 bases at J; junction bases unmatched: 4. CDR3 sequence (DNA): TGTGCCAGCAGCCCAATAGCGGGAGGTTACGAGCAGTACTTC. It codes for CASSPIAGGYEQYF.

The chain combines TRBV2 with TRBJ1-6; D perhaps matches TRBD1 (5 bases). V lost 7 bases, J lost 14 bases, and 12 bases lay in between. The CDR3 runs 11 residues. From germline, CDR1 is SNHLY and CDR2 FYNNEI. The CDR3 coding sequence is TGTGCCAGCAAAGCAGGGTTCACCCTCCACTTT. Protein product: CASKAGFTLHF.

The chain is built from TRBV19 and TRBJ1-2, with no clear D. This CDR3 region has 13 residues. Germline V CDR1 and CDR2: LNHDA, SQIVND (reference sequence). V dropped 7 bases and J dropped 7 bases, with 16 bases sitting between them. The CDR3, as DNA: TGTGCCAGTACGGCGGTCAGTAGTGGTGGCTACACCTTC. It is translated as CASTAVSSGGYTF.

CDR3 coding DNA: TGCGCCAGCGCGGAAGAATCGTATGGGGGCTACACCTTC. Translation gives CASAEESYGGYTF. V and J are TRBV5-1 and TRBJ1-2; D is uncertain. From germline, CDR1 is SGHRS and CDR2 YFSETQ. CDR3 length: 13 residues. Trimming pared 7 bases from V and 8 bases from J, leaving 18 bases between.

The chain uses TRBV11-3 and TRBJ2-2; 9 nucleotides line up with TRBD1. V was clipped by 4 bases and J by 9 bases; unmatched bases: 12. Germline-derived CDR1 and CDR2 are SGHNT and YENEEA. This CDR3 has 16 residues. The CDR3, as DNA: TGTGCCAGCAGCTCCACGTGGGGACAGGGATCCCGGGAGCTGTTTTTT. It yields the protein CASSSTWGQGSRELFF.

This chain uses TRBV19 with TRBJ2-7; 8 positions match TRBD1. The germline CDR1 and CDR2 sequences are LNHDA and SQIVND (reference sequence). V shed 7 bases, J shed 4 bases, and the junction held 12 bases outside the gene matches. There are 15 residues in the CDR3. The DNA of the CDR3 is TGTGCCAGTACCTCGGACAGGGCTCCAGGGTACGAGCAGTACTTC. Translating gives CASTSDRAPGYEQYF. Together with reference TRBV19 and TRBJ2-7, the CDR3 gives the full variable domain: DGGITQSPKYLFRKEGQNVTLSCEQNLNHDAMYWYRQDPGQGLRLIYYSQIVNDFQKGDIAEGYSVSREKKESFPLTVTSAQKNPTAFYLCASTSDRAPGYEQYFGPGTRLTVT.

V and J are TRBV28 and TRBJ2-7; weak D call: TRBD1 (7 bases). The CDR3 has 13 residues. Trimming took 9 bases from V and 1 from J, leaving 13 bases between them. CDR1 and CDR2 (germline): MDHEN, SYDVKM. The CDR3, as DNA: TGTGCCAGTGCGACAGGGACTTCCTACGAGCAGTACTTC. It yields the protein CASATGTSYEQYF.

This chain connects TRBV5-1 to TRBJ1-1; D remains ambiguous. Germline values: CDR1 SGHRS, CDR2 YFSETQ. The CDR3 length is 14 residues. V gave up 3 bases and J gave up 1 base, with 10 bases separating them. Here the CDR3 DNA reads TGCGCCAGCAGCTCGGAGAGCTCGAACACTGAAGCTTTCTTT. It codes for CASSSESSNTEAFF.

The chain recombines TRBV28 with TRBJ1-2; a weak D match, TRBD1 (6 bases). The V end was cut by 3 bases, the J end by 5 bases, with 16 bases between. The CDR3 extends over 15 amino acids. CDR1 is MDHEN, CDR2 SYDVKM, per germline. The CDR3 protein is CASSFTGSGGYGYTF. The CDR3 coding sequence is TGTGCCAGCAGTTTTACAGGGTCAGGTGGTTATGGCTACACCTTC.